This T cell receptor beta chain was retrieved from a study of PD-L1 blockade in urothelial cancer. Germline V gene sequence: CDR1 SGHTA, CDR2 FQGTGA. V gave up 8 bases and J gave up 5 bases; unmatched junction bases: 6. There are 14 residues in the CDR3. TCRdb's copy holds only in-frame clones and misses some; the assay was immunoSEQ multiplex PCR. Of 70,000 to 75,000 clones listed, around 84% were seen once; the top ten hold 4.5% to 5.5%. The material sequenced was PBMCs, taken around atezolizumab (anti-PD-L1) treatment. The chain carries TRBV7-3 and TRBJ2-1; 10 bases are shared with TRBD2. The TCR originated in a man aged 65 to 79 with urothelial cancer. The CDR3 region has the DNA TGTGCCAGCCCCTGGCTAGCGGGAGACAATGAGCAGTTCTTC. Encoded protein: CASPWLAGDNEQFF. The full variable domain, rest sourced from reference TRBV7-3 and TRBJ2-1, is GAGVSQTPSNKVTEKGKYVELRCDPISGHTALYWYRQSLGQGPEFLIYFQGTGAADDSGLPNDRFFAVRPEGSVSTLKIQRTERGDSAVYLCASPWLAGDNEQFFGPGTRLTVL.